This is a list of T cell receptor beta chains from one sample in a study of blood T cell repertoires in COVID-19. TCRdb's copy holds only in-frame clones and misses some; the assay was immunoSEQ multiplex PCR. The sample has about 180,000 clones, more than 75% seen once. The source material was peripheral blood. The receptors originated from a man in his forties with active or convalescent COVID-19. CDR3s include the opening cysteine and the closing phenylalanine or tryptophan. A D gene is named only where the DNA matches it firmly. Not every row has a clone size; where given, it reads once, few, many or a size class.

TGTGCCAGCAGTGTTAGCTACGAGCAGTACTTC,CASSVSYEQYF,NA,NA,TRBJ2-7,TRBV2
TGTGCCAGCAGCTTAGGGGGGGGACAGGGCGCAGATACGCAGTATTTT,CASSLGGGQGADTQYF,TRBD1,NA,TRBJ2-3,TRBV7-2
TGTGCCAGCAGCGTAGACGGACAGGCCTATGACTATGGCTACACCTTC,CASSVDGQAYDYGYTF,TRBD1,once,TRBJ1-2,TRBV9
TGCGCCAGCAGCCAACCCGGACAGTTCTTCTATGGCTACACCTTC,CASSQPGQFFYGYTF,NA,NA,TRBJ1-2,TRBV4-3
TGTGCCAGCAGCTCTAGCGGGGCCCTCACCGGGGAGCTGTTTTTT,CASSSSGALTGELFF,TRBD2,NA,TRBJ2-2,TRBV5-4
TGTGCCAGCACCGAGGGAAACGTGCGCACTGAAGCTTTCTTT,CASTEGNVRTEAFF,NA,NA,TRBJ1-1,TRBV6-5
TGTGCCAGTACCCCGGGTAGGGGCAAGGATTCACCCCTCCACTTT,CASTPGRGKDSPLHF,NA,NA,TRBJ1-6,TRBV19
TGTGCCAGCAGTCCGAACCACCGACAGGGTTGGAGGGAAAAACTGTTTTTT,CASSPNHRQGWREKLFF,TRBD1,NA,TRBJ1-4,TRBV6-2/TRBV6-3
TGCGCCAGCAGCTTTAGCGGGGGGCCCGATACGCAGTATTTT,CASSFSGGPDTQYF,TRBD2,NA,TRBJ2-3,TRBV5-1
TGCGCCAGCAGCCAACAAAGGGGAAGAGGGGGCCTGGTGGGAAACACCATATATTTT,CASSQQRGRGGLVGNTIYF,TRBD1,NA,TRBJ1-3,TRBV4-1
TGTGCCAGCTCGCTTACAGGTGATCGGCAGCCCCAGCATTTT,CASSLTGDRQPQHF,NA,NA,TRBJ1-5,TRBV18
TGTGCCAGTAGTAATCTAGGGGTCGGCTACACCTTC,CASSNLGVGYTF,NA,few,TRBJ1-2,TRBV19
TGTGCCAGCAGAGGACAGGTGGCCCCCTACGAGCAGTACTTC,CASRGQVAPYEQYF,TRBD1,few,TRBJ2-7,TRBV6-5
TGCAGTGCTAGTTGTCCCGCCAGCGGGGGGGCGGAGACCCAGTACTTC,CSASCPASGGAETQYF,TRBD2,NA,TRBJ2-5,TRBV20-1
TGCGCCAGCAGCCAATCGGGACAGGTTAGCACAGATACGCAGTATTTT,CASSQSGQVSTDTQYF,TRBD1,NA,TRBJ2-3,TRBV4-1
TGTGCCAGCAGTTACGGGACATCTCGGGCCTACACCTTC,CASSYGTSRAYTF,NA,NA,TRBJ1-2,TRBV6-5
TGTGCCAGCAGCTTTGGGACAGGAGGATCCTACGAGCAGTACTTC,CASSFGTGGSYEQYF,TRBD1,NA,TRBJ2-7,TRBV7-9
TGTGCCAGCAGCCAAGATCTCACCGAGGGACAGCCCCAGCATTTT,CASSQDLTEGQPQHF,NA,NA,TRBJ1-5,TRBV3-1/TRBV3-2
TGTGCCAGCAGCTTAGGGCTAGCCACCGGGGAGCTGTTTTTT,CASSLGLATGELFF,NA,NA,TRBJ2-2,TRBV7-3
TGCAGCGTTGCGTCAACAGGGGTCGCAGATACGCAGTATTTT,CSVASTGVADTQYF,TRBD1,once,TRBJ2-3,TRBV29-1
TGTGCCAGCAGTGAAGCGGGCACAGGGGGAATTAACTATGGCTACACCTTC,CASSEAGTGGINYGYTF,TRBD1,NA,TRBJ1-2,TRBV6-1
TGTGCCAGCAGCTTAGCGACTGATGGAGAGACCCAGTACTTC,CASSLATDGETQYF,NA,NA,TRBJ2-5,TRBV7-8
TGTGCCAGCAGCTTAGGTACGACCGCAGGAAGCACAGATACGCAGTATTTT,CASSLGTTAGSTDTQYF,NA,NA,TRBJ2-3,TRBV11-3
TGTGCCAGCAGGGCGAACGAGGTCGGGGAGCTGTTTTTT,CASRANEVGELFF,NA,NA,TRBJ2-2,TRBV6-6